A single sample gave rise to the 12 T cell receptor beta chains below, sequenced in a study of T cell responses to AZD1222 COVID-19 vaccine. The table came from immunoSEQ multiplex PCR; TCRdb's copy has only in-frame clones and leaves some out. The sample shows about 120,000 clones, roughly 88% of them seen only once. The sequences come from peripheral blood, collected 28 days after the second AZD1222 dose. The receptors stem from an adult who received the AZD1222 COVID-19 vaccine.

The J gene is TRBJ1-3, the V gene TRBV3-1 (or the pseudogene TRBV3-2), with TRBD1 identical over 7 bases. This CDR3 has 18 residues. Trimming took 6 bases from V and 0 from J; bases not matched to a gene: 14. Germline V gives CDR1 LGHDT, CDR2 YNNKEL (reference sequence). This CDR3 reads CASRPNRGPLRSGNTIYF. The CDR3, as DNA: TGTGCCAGCAGACCTAACAGGGGCCCACTCCGCTCTGGAAACACCATATATTTT.

This clone was picked up a small number of times. The genes are TRBV7-9 and TRBJ2-5; 8 bases align to TRBD2. V dropped 5 bases and J dropped 3; count of bases not matched to a gene: 14. The CDR3 is 17 amino acids. Looked up from germline, CDR1 is SEHNR and CDR2 is FQNEAQ (reference sequence). Written as DNA, the CDR3 is TGTGCCAGCAGCCCTAAGACGGTGACTAGCGTGGAAGAGACCCAGTACTTC. Translation: CASSPKTVTSVEETQYF.

The rearrangement joins TRBV29-1 to TRBJ2-3; tentatively, D is TRBD1 (6 bases). V lost 6 bases and J lost 2, with 15 bases in between. The length of the CDR3 is 14 residues. Germline-derived CDR1 and CDR2 are SQVTM and ANQGSEA. CDR3 region: CSVFHRAFTDTQYF. The CDR3 region has the DNA TGCAGCGTATTCCACAGGGCATTCACAGATACGCAGTATTTT.

This chain uses TRBV6-5 with TRBJ1-5; 9 bases match TRBD1. V gave up 7 bases and J gave up 4 bases; unmatched junction bases: 5. There are 14 residues in the CDR3. Germline V gene data show CDR1 as MNHEY and CDR2 as SVGAGI. In nucleotides, the CDR3 is TGTGCCAGCAATGGACAGGGGCAGAATCAGCCCCAGCATTTT. This codes for CASNGQGQNQPQHF.

The CDR3 DNA reads as TGTGCCAGCAGCTCCCGGGACAGGGCCCTCTATGGCTACACCTTC. Translation gives CASSSRDRALYGYTF. The gene calls are TRBV7-2 and TRBJ1-2; 9 bases agree with TRBD1. The CDR3 consists of 15 residues. In germline, CDR1 is SGHTA, CDR2 FQGNSA. J lost 4 bases, V lost 4 bases, and 7 bases had no gene match.

The V gene is TRBV19, the J gene TRBJ1-2; possible D gene TRBD1, 5 bases. Germline loops: CDR1 LNHDA, CDR2 SQIVND (reference sequence). Trimming stripped 3 bases from V and 2 bases from J, with 7 bases between. The CDR3 is 13 residues long. The CDR3 region is CASSMGTNYGYTF. The CDR3, as DNA: TGTGCCAGTAGTATGGGGACGAACTATGGCTACACCTTC.

The chain employs TRBV9 and TRBJ1-1, with TRBD1 identical over 7 bases. Trimming took 4 bases from V and 9 from J; bases not matched to a gene: 9. The CDR3 has 13 residues. The V gene's germline CDR1 is SGDLS and CDR2 YYNGEE. CDR3 protein: CASSNPGQNKAFF. In nucleotides, the CDR3 is TGTGCCAGCAGCAACCCGGGACAGAATAAAGCTTTCTTT. Full variable domain (rest looked up from reference TRBV9 and TRBJ1-1): DSGVTQTPKHLITATGQRVTLRCSPRSGDLSVYWYQQSLDQGLQFLIQYYNGEERAKGNILERFSAQQFPDLHSELNLSSLELGDSALYFCASSNPGQNKAFFGQGTRLTVV.

The chain employs TRBV7-9 and TRBJ2-2, with 13 bases lining up with TRBD2. Germline CDR1 is SEHNR and CDR2 is FQNEAQ (reference sequence). V trimming: 5 bases; J trimming: 4 bases; junction bases outside the gene matches: 1. The CDR3 length is 15 residues. The CDR3 region has the DNA TGTGCCAGCAGCCGGACTAGCGGGGGCACCGGGGAGCTGTTTTTT. This encodes CASSRTSGGTGELFF.

This clone was recorded many times. At the DNA level, this CDR3 is encoded by other sequences in the same sample as well. This sequence joins TRBV12-5 and TRBJ1-3, with no clear D. Germline CDR1 and CDR2: LGHNT and FRNRAP. V was pared by 2 bases and J by 0 bases, with 2 bases between. The CDR3 is 13 residues long. Here the CDR3 DNA reads TGTGCTAGTGGTTTGAACTCTGGAAACACCATATATTTT. Amino acids: CASGLNSGNTIYF.

The chain uses TRBV28 and TRBJ1-1, with D unclear. The length of the CDR3 is 10 residues. CDR1 is MDHEN, CDR2 SYDVKM, per germline. The germline V and J ends were trimmed by 7 bases and 11 bases, with 11 bases remaining between them. The CDR3 nucleotides are TGTGCCAGCAACCTAGGTGGGGCTTTCTTT. Encoded protein: CASNLGGAFF.

The CDR3 DNA sequence: TGTGCCACCAGCAGACCTGACGGGCCGAACTACGAGCAGTACTTC. The encoded protein is CATSRPDGPNYEQYF. This chain uses TRBV15 with TRBJ2-7, with D unclear. V shed 2 bases and J shed 3 bases, with 14 bases lying between them. Germline CDR1 LNHNV, CDR2 YYDKDF (reference sequence). The CDR3 runs to 15 residues.

The genes are TRBV7-9 and TRBJ1-2; D unclear. Per germline, CDR1 SEHNR and CDR2 FQNEAQ (reference sequence). V lost 5 bases to trimming and J lost 8 bases, with 21 bases between them. The CDR3 sequence is 15 residues long. Here the CDR3 reads CASSPRRDQGRGYTF. CDR3 nucleotides: TGTGCCAGCAGCCCCCGCCGCGACCAAGGCAGGGGCTACACCTTC.